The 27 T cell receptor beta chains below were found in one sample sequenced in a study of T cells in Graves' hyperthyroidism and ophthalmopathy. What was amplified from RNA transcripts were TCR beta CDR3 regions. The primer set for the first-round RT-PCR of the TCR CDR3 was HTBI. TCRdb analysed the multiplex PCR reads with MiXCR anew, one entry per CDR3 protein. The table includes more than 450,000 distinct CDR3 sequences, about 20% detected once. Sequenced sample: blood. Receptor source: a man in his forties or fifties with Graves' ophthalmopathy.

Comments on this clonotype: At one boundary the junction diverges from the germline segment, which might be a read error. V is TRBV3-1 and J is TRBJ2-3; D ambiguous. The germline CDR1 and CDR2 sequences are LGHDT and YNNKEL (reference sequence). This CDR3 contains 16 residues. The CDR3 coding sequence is TGTGTCAGCAGCCAATCAGACCATGGGGTCACAGATACGCAGTATTTT. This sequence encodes CVSSQSDHGVTDTQYF.

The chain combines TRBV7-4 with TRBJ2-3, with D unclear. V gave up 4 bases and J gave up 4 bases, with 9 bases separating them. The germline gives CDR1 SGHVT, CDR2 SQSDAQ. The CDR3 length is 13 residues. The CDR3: CASSWRKADTQYF. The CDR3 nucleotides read TGTGCCAGCAGCTGGCGGAAGGCAGATACGCAGTATTTT.

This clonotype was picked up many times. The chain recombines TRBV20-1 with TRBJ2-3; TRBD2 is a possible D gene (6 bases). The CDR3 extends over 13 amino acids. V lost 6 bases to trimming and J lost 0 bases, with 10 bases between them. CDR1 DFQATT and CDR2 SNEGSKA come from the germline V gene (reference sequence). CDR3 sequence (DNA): TGCAGTGCCGCGGGACCTAGCACAGATACGCAGTATTTT. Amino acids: CSAAGPSTDTQYF.

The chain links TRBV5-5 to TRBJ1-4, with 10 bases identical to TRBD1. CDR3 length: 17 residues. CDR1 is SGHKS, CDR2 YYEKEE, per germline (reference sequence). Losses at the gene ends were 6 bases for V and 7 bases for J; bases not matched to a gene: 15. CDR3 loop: CASTTGGEVNNGEKLFF. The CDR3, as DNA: TGTGCCAGCACGACAGGGGGCGAAGTAAACAACGGTGAAAAACTGTTTTTT.

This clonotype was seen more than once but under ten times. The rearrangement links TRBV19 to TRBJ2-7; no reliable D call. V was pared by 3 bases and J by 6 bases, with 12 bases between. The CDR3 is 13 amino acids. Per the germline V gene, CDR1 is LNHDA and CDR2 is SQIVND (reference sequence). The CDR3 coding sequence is TGTGCCAGTAGTATTGGCACGGGCGCCGAGCAGTACTTC. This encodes CASSIGTGAEQYF.

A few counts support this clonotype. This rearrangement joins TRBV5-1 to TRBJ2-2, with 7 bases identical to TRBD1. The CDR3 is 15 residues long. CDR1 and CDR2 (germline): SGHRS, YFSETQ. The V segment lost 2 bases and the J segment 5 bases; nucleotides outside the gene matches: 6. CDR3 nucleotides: TGCGCCAGCAGCTTTGAGGGGGCGAGTACCGGGGAGCTGTTTTTT. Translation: CASSFEGASTGELFF. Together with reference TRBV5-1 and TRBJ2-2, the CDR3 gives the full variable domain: KAGVTQTPRYLIKTRGQQVTLSCSPISGHRSVSWYQQTPGQGLQFLFEYFSETQRNKGNFPGRFSGRQFSNSRSEMNVSTLELGDSALYLCASSFEGASTGELFFGEGSRLTVL.

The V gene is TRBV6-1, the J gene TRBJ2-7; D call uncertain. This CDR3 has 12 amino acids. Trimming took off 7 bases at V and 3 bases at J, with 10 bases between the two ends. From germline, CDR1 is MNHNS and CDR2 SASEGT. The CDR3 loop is CASKGSHYEQYF. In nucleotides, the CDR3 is TGTGCCAGCAAAGGGTCCCACTACGAGCAGTACTTC.

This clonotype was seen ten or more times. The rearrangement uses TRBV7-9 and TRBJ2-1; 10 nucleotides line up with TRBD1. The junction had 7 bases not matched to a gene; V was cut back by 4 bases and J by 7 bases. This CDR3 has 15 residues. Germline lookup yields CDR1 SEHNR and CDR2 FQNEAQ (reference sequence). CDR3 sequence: CASSSTGGAGNEQFF. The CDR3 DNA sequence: TGTGCCAGCAGCTCGACAGGGGGCGCGGGGAATGAGCAGTTCTTC.

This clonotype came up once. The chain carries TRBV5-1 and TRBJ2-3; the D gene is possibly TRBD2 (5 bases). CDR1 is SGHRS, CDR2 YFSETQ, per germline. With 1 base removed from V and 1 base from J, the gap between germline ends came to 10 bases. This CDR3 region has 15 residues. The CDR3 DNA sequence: TGCGCCAGCAGCTTGACTAGAAAGGGCACAGATACGCAGTATTTT. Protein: CASSLTRKGTDTQYF. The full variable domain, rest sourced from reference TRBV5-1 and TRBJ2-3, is KAGVTQTPRYLIKTRGQQVTLSCSPISGHRSVSWYQQTPGQGLQFLFEYFSETQRNKGNFPGRFSGRQFSNSRSEMNVSTLELGDSALYLCASSLTRKGTDTQYFGPGTRLTVL.

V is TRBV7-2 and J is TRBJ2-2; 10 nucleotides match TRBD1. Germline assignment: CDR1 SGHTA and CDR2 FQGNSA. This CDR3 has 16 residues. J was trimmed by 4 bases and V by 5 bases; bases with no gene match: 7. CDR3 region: CASSPTGQGSTGELFF. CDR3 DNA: TGTGCCAGCAGCCCTACGGGACAGGGGTCCACCGGGGAGCTGTTTTTT.

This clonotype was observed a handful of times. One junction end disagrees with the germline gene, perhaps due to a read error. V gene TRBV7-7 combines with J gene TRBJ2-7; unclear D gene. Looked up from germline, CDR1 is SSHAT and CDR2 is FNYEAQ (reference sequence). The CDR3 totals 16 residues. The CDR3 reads CASSPPVDLRPYEQYF. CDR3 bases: TGTGCTAGCAGTCCTCCGGTAGACCTGCGGCCCTACGAGCAGTACTTC.

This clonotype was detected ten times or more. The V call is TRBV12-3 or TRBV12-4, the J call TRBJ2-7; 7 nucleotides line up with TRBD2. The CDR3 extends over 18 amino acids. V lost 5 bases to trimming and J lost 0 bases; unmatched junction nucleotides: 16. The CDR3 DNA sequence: TGTGCCAGCAGTCCACGACTTGGGCGGGGGACCAACTCCTACGAGCAGTACTTC. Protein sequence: CASSPRLGRGTNSYEQYF.

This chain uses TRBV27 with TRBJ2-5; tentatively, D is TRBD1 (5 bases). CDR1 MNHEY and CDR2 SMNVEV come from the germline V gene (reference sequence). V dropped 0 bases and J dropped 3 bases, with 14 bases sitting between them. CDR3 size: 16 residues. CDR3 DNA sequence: TGTGCCAGCAGTTTATCGCCGATGACAGTAGAAGAGACCCAGTACTTC. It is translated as CASSLSPMTVEETQYF.

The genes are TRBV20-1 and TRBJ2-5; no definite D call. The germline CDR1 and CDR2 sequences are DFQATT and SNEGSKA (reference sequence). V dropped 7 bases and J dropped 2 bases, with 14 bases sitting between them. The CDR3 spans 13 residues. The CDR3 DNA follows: TGCAGTGTAGGTCACGGTCGACAAGAGACCCAGTACTTC. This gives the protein CSVGHGRQETQYF.

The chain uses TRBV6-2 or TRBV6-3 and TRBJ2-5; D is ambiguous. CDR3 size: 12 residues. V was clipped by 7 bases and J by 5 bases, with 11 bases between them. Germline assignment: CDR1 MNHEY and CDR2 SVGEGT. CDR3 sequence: CASTNHGETQYF. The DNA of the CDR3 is TGTGCCAGCACCAACCATGGGGAGACCCAGTACTTC.

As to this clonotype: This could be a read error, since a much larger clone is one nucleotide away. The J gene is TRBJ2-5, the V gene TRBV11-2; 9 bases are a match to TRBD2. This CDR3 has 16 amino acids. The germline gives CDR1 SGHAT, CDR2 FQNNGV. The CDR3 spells CASSLVGGGGQETQDF. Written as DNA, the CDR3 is TGTGCCAGCAGCTTAGTCGGCGGGGGGGGACAAGAGACCCAGGACTTC.

DNA for the CDR3: TGTGCCAGCAAGAAGAATTACAATGAGCAGTTCTTC. Its protein product is CASKKNYNEQFF. V and J are TRBV2 and TRBJ2-1, with D unclear. The CDR3 totals 12 residues. Germline CDR1 is SNHLY and CDR2 is FYNNEI. The ends were cut back, 7 bases at V and 4 bases at J, with 8 bases in the middle.

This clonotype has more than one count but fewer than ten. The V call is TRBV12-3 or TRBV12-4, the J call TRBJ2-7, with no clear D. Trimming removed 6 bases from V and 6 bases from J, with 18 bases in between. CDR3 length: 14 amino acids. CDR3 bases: TGTGCCAGCAGCCTAGGTGACCCCCGAGGCGAGCAGTACTTC. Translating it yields CASSLGDPRGEQYF.

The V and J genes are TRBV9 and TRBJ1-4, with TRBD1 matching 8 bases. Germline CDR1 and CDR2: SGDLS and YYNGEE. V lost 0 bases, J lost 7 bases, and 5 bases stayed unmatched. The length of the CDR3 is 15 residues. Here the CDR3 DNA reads TGTGCCAGCAGCGTAGATCAGGGGGCCGGTGAAAAACTGTTTTTT. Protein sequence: CASSVDQGAGEKLFF.

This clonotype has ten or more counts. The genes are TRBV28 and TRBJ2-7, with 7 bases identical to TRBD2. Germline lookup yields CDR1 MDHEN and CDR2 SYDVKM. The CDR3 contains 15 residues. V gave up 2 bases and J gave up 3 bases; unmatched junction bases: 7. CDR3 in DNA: TGTGCCAGCAGTTTAGGGGGGGACCCCATCTACGAGCAGTACTTC. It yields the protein CASSLGGDPIYEQYF. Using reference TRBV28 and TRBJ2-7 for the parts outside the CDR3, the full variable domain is DVKVTQSSRYLVKRTGEKVFLECVQDMDHENMFWYRQDPGLGLRLIYFSYDVKMKEKGDIPEGYSVSREKKERFSLILESASTNQTSMYLCASSLGGDPIYEQYFGPGTRLTVT.

For the CDR3, the DNA is TGTGCCACCAGCAGAGTCGGGACAGGGACAGATACGCAGTATTTT. Protein: CATSRVGTGTDTQYF. This chain uses TRBV15 with TRBJ2-3, with 9 bases lining up with TRBD1. The CDR3 contains 15 residues. CDR1 and CDR2 from the germline V gene are LNHNV and YYDKDF (reference sequence). Trimming at V came to 1 base and at J to 3 bases, leaving 2 bases not matched to a gene.

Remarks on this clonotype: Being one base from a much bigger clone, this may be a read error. CDR3 protein: CASSLQNQDTEASF. DNA for the CDR3: TGTGCCAGCTCGCTACAGAATCAGGACACTGAAGCTTCCTTT. This chain joins TRBV18 and TRBJ1-1; TRBD1 might be the D (5 bases). The length of the CDR3 is 14 residues. Germline CDR1 and CDR2: KGHSH and LQKENI.

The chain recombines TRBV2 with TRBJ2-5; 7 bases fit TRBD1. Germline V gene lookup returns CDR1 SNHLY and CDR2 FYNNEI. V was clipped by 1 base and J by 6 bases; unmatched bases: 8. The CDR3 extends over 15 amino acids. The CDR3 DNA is TGTGCCAGCAGTGAAGGGATAGGGGGCGCGAAGACCCAGTACTTC. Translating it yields CASSEGIGGAKTQYF.

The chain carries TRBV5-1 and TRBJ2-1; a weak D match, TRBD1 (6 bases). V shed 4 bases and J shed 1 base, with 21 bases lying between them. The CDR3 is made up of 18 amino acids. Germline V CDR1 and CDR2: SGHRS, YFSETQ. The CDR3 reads CASSLYGQKSVSYNEQFF. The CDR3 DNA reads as TGCGCCAGCAGCCTGTACGGACAGAAGAGCGTATCCTACAATGAGCAGTTCTTC. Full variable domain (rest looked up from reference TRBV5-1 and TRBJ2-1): KAGVTQTPRYLIKTRGQQVTLSCSPISGHRSVSWYQQTPGQGLQFLFEYFSETQRNKGNFPGRFSGRQFSNSRSEMNVSTLELGDSALYLCASSLYGQKSVSYNEQFFGPGTRLTVL.

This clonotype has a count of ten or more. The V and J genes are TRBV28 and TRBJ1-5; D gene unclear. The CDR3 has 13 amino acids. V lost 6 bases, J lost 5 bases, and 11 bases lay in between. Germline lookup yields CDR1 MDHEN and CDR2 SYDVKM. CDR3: CASSTPVYQPQHF. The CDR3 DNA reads TGTGCCAGCAGCACCCCAGTGTATCAGCCCCAGCATTTT.

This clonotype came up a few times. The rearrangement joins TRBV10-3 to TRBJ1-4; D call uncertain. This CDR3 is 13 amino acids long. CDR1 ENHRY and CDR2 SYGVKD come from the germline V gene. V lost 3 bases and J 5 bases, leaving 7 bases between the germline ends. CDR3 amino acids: CAISESGNEKLFF. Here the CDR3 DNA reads TGTGCCATCAGTGAATCTGGAAATGAAAAACTGTTTTTT.

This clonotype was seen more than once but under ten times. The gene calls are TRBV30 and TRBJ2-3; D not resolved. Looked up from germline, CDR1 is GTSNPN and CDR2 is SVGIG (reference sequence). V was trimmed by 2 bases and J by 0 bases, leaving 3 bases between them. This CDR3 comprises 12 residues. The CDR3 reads CAWSISTDTQYF. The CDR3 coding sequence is TGTGCCTGGAGTATCAGCACAGATACGCAGTATTTT.